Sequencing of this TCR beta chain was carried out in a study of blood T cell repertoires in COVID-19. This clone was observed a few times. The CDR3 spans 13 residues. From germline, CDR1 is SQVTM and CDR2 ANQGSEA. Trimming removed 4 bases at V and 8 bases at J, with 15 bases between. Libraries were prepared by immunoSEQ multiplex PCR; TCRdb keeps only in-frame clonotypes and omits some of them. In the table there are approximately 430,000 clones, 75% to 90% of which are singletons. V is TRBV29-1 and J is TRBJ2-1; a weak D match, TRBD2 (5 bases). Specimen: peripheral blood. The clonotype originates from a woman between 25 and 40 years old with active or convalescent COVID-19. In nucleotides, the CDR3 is TGCAGCGTTGTGCCGGGGATTCCTCATGAGCAGTTCTTC. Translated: CSVVPGIPHEQFF.